The following is a T cell receptor beta chain sequence with its context. Without the conserved terminal phenylalanine or tryptophan, this CDR3 likely stems from a read error. The DNA is omitted, as the CDR3 cannot be located on it reliably, and the CDR3 follows TCRdb's listing. The sample is drawn from a study of tumor-infiltrating lymphocytes in primary liver carcinoma. Study as a whole: Male and female patients aged 30 to 69 years made up the cohort. Sequenced samples came back with roughly 3.65 to 7.5 million productive TCRbeta reads, and the counts looked alike across tissue types.

The blood RNA (from unsorted whole blood) was obtained, and germline DNA was also extracted. No patient had received treatment, and all had chronic HBV infection. cDNA specific to TCR beta was made from 450 to 650 ng of total RNA, with a constant-region primer employed for priming. Researchers made the TCR beta libraries by running three nested multiplex PCR rounds with slightly modified ARM-PCR. Primers for the first two PCR rounds were TRBV1-TRBV30 forward primers and a C-beta reverse primer (about 10 cycles per round). TCRdb ran MiXCR on the multiplex PCR reads and lists one entry per CDR3 protein. The profile shows roughly 330,000 distinct CDR3 sequences, approximately 65% of them singletons. Both ends counted, the CDR3 spans 12 residues. Germline V gene data show CDR1 as SGHAT and CDR2 as FQDESV (reference sequence).

The chain employs TRBV11-1 and TRBJ1-2; the table assigns TRBD1, which was not confirmed against the DNA. Material for sequencing was peripheral blood. The clonotype was recovered from a man in his forties or fifties with primary liver carcinoma and hepatitis B virus infection. CDR3: CASSLGTGRTVV.